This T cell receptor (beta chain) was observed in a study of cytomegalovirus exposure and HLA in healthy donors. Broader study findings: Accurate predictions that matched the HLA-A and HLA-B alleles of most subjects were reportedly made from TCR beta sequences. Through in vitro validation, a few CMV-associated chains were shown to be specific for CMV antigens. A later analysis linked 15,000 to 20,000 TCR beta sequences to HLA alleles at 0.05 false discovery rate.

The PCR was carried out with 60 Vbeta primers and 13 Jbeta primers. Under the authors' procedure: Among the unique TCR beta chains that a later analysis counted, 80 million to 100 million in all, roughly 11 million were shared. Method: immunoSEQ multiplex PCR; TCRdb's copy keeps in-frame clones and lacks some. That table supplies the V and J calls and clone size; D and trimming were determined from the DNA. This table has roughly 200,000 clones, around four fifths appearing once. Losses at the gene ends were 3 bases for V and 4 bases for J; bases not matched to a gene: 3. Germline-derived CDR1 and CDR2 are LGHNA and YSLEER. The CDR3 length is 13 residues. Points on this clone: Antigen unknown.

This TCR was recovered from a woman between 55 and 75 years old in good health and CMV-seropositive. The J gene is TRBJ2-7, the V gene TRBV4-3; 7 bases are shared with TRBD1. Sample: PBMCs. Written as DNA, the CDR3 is TGCGCCAGCAGCCAGGAACAGGGGTACGAGCAGTACTTC. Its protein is CASSQEQGYEQYF.